Listed here are 9 T cell receptor beta chains from one sample, sequenced in a study of cytomegalovirus exposure and HLA in healthy donors. The PCR made use of 60 Vbeta and 13 Jbeta primers. The assay was immunoSEQ multiplex PCR, and TCRdb's table has in-frame clones only and misses some. Here the sample spans about 98,000 clones, approximately 77% being singletons. The material sequenced was PBMCs. These receptors all stem from a male donor in good health and CMV-seropositive.

This clone occurred a few times. The chain employs TRBV30 and TRBJ2-2, with D unclear. Trimming left V 3 bases short and J 0 bases short, with 8 bases between. CDR1 GTSNPN and CDR2 SVGIG come from the germline V gene (reference sequence). This CDR3 spans 14 amino acids. The CDR3 region has the DNA TGTGCCTGGAGCACCGGTCCGAACACCGGGGAGCTGTTTTTT. Protein: CAWSTGPNTGELFF.

This clone was counted only a few times. This sequence joins TRBV28 and TRBJ2-1; 7 bases match TRBD2. V lost 5 bases, J lost 6 bases, and 7 bases stayed unmatched. Germline V gene data show CDR1 as MDHEN and CDR2 as SYDVKM. The CDR3 runs 14 residues. CDR3 DNA: TGTGCCAGCAGTGCCCAGGGACTACTCAATGAGCAGTTCTTC. Its translation: CASSAQGLLNEQFF.

V gene TRBV28 combines with J gene TRBJ2-5, with 8 bases identical to TRBD1. Near its end, the DNA agrees better with TRBJ2-7, so the J call may be wrong. The CDR3 extends over 13 amino acids. Germline V CDR1 and CDR2: MDHEN, SYDVKM. CDR3 sequence: CASSPGQVYEQYF. Here the CDR3 DNA reads TGTGCCAGCAGCCCGGGACAGGTCTACGAGCAGTACTTC.

V usage is TRBV2 and J usage is TRBJ2-1; D not resolved. Between the trimmed V and J ends, which lost 1 base and 5 bases, there was a span of 3 bases. The CDR3 contains 12 residues. The V gene's germline CDR1 is SNHLY and CDR2 FYNNEI. The CDR3 coding sequence is TGTGCCAGCAGTGAAGGCGACAATGAGCAGTTCTTC. Amino acids: CASSEGDNEQFF.

V gene TRBV27 combines with J gene TRBJ2-3, with a weak D call TRBD1 (5 bases). Deletions cut 4 bases from V and 5 bases from J, with 10 bases between. This CDR3 comprises 13 residues. Germline loops: CDR1 MNHEY, CDR2 SMNVEV (reference sequence). CDR3 nucleotides: TGTGCCAGCAGTTACAAGACAGAAGATACGCAGTATTTT. Translation: CASSYKTEDTQYF.

The CDR3 region is CASSQDLVSYGYTF. CDR3 bases: TGTGCCAGCAGCCAAGATCTAGTTTCCTATGGCTACACCTTC. The V gene is TRBV4-2, the J gene TRBJ1-2; no reliable D call. V was pared by 0 bases and J by 4 bases, with 9 bases between. This CDR3 has 14 amino acids. The germline V gene has CDR1 LGHNA and CDR2 YNFKEQ.

The chain recombines TRBV5-4 with TRBJ1-2; TRBD1 agrees at 7 bases. V dropped 3 bases and J dropped 5; count of bases not matched to a gene: 4. CDR3 length: 13 residues. The germline gives CDR1 SGHNT, CDR2 YYREEE (reference sequence). CDR3 region: CASSSGQTYGYTF. In DNA form, the CDR3 reads TGTGCCAGCAGCTCGGGACAGACATATGGCTACACCTTC.

The chain carries TRBV10-3 and TRBJ2-7; 10 bases align to TRBD2. V lost 7 bases to trimming and J lost 0 bases; unmatched junction nucleotides: 3. This CDR3 region has 14 residues. CDR1 ENHRY and CDR2 SYGVKD come from the germline V gene. The CDR3 loop is CAITTSGNSYEQYF. The CDR3 DNA sequence: TGTGCCATCACTACTAGCGGGAACTCCTACGAGCAGTACTTC.

The gene calls are TRBV7-9 and TRBJ1-6; the D gene is possibly TRBD1 (5 bases). Germline CDR1 and CDR2: SEHNR and FQNEAQ (reference sequence). The CDR3 is 16 amino acids. The germline V and J ends were trimmed by 6 bases and 8 bases, with 20 bases remaining between them. CDR3 nucleotides: TGTGCCAGCAGGCCCGGTGCTCAGGGTCGGGATTCACCCCTCCACTTT. This sequence encodes CASRPGAQGRDSPLHF.